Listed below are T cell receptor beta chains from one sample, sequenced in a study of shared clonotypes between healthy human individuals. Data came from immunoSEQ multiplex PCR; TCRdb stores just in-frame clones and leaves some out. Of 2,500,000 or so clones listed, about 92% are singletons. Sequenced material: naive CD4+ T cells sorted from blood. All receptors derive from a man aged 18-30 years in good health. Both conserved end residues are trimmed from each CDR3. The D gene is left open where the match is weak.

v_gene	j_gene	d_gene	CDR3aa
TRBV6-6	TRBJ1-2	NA	ASSTRNYGYT
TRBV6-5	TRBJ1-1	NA	ASSYRGEQAF
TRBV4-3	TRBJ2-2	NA	ASSQDHRPNTGELF
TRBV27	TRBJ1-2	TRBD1	ASNSRQGTGYT
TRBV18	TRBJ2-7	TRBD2	ASSPPVAGAYYEQY
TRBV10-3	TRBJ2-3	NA	AISESFRGSEVTQY
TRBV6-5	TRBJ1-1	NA	ASSSSDRLNTEAF
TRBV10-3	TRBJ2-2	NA	AISRAETNTGELF
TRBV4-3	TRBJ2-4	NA	ASSQARLSQY
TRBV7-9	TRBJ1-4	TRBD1	ASSQTGVGEKLF
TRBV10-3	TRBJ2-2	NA	AITDGMAGSNTGELF
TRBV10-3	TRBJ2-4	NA	AISEGLPNIQY
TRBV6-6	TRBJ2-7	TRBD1	ASRQDRTPYEQY
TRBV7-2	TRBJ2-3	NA	ASSLGGTDTQY
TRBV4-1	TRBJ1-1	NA	ASSRQDSPELSEAF
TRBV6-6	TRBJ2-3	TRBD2	ASKTAGGPDTQY
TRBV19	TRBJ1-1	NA	ASSIDQSNTEAF
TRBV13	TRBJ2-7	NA	ASSPQNTALGEQY
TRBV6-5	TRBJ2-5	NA	ASSYSGDRWAQY
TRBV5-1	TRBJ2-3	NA	ASSSPNTQY
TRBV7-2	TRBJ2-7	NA	ASSPDRSSYEQY
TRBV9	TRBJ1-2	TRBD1	ASSPDLDRGDVYT
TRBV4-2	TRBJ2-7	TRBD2	ASSPSTSAGAEQY
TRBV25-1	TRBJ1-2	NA	ASSEEYRDYGYT
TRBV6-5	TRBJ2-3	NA	ASSQDSRDTQY
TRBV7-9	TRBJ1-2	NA	ASSLGGGGGYT
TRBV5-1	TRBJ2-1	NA	ASSLGGNENEQF
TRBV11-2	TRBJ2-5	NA	ASRYGRGISPTRETQY
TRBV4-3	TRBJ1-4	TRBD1	ASSQRWGQGALTHGKLF
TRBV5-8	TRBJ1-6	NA	ASSSAAGVNSPLH
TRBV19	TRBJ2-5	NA	ASMGAGALGETQY
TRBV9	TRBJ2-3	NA	ASTYGPTSTDTQY
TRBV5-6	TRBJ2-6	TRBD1	ASSLRQGALYSGANVLT
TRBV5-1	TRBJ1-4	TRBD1	ASSFGQGNEKLF
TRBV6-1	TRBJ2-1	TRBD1	ASSEGDRDRNEQF
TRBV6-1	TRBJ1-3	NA	ASSPGFGNTIY
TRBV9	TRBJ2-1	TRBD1	ASSLRTGLNEQF
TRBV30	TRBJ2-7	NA	AWSPDSYEQY
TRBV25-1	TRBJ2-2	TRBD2	ASSSSGRTGELF
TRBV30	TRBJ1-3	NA	AWNRVSGNTIY
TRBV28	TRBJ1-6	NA	ASRPTVGGSPLH
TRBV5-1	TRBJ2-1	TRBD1	ASSPRQGVNEQF
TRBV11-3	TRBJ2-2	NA	ASSHNTGELF
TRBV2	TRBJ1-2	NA	ASSQISGYT
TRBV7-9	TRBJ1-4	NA	ASSNSGALEKLF
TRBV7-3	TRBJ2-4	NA	ARVEGDLKNIQY
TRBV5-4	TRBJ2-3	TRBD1	ASSWDSTSTDTQY
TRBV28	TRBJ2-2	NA	ASLGAVNTGELF
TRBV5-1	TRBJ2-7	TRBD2	ASSLPGGPGEQY
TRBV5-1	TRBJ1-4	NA	ASSLDTGSTGEKLF
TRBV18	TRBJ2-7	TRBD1	ASSRDSSYEQY
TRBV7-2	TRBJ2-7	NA	ASSPSGAGPYEQY